This TCR beta chain stems from a study of OX40 agonist ivuxolimab in advanced cancers. TCRdb's copy holds only in-frame clones and misses some; the assay was immunoSEQ multiplex PCR. There are roughly 83,000 clones in the sample; less than 95% occur only once, and under 9.5% lies in the top ten. This clone was recorded once. CDR1 is ENHRY and CDR2 is SYGVKD in the germline V gene. Trimming removed 2 bases from V and 3 bases from J, with 14 bases in between. The CDR3 consists of 16 residues. The clonotype originates from an adult with an advanced solid tumor such as melanoma, head and neck, liver or kidney cancer. The source was CD4+ or CD8+ T cells sorted from blood, collected in a trial of the OX40 agonist ivuxolimab. This chain uses TRBV10-3 with TRBJ2-4; no firm D call. CDR3 in amino acids: CAISEAGQIGKNIQYF. The CDR3 DNA reads as TGTGCCATCAGTGAGGCAGGTCAGATTGGCAAAAACATTCAGTACTTC.